This T cell receptor beta chain was recorded in a study of cytomegalovirus exposure and HLA in healthy donors. Study-wide findings and caveats: Later on, an analysis tied over 15,000 TCR beta sequences to HLA alleles at 0.05 false discovery rate.

Both 60 Vbeta primers and 13 Jbeta primers went into the PCR. Profiling relied on immunoSEQ multiplex PCR, and the TCRdb table lists in-frame clones only, not all of them. The sample holds approximately 180,000 clones, 70% to 90% seen once. The CDR3 sequence is 20 residues long. With V trimmed by 6 bases and J by 3 bases, 26 bases remained unmatched. Germline CDR1 is SGHRS and CDR2 is YFSETQ. With respect to this clone: Its specificity is unknown.

Sequencing was carried out using PBMCs. The chain recombines TRBV5-1 with TRBJ2-7; 8 bases line up with TRBD1. The clonotype was recovered from a young woman in good health and CMV-seronegative. The CDR3 coding sequence is TGCGCCAGCACGGGAAGTACCCTGACCCCGAGACAGGGGAAAATCTACGAGCAGTACTTC. Amino acids: CASTGSTLTPRQGKIYEQYF. Full variable domain (remainder filled in from reference TRBV5-1 and TRBJ2-7): KAGVTQTPRYLIKTRGQQVTLSCSPISGHRSVSWYQQTPGQGLQFLFEYFSETQRNKGNFPGRFSGRQFSNSRSEMNVSTLELGDSALYLCASTGSTLTPRQGKIYEQYFGPGTRLTVT.